A selection of T cell receptor beta chains follows, all from one sample in a study of cytomegalovirus exposure and HLA in healthy donors. Clones were sequenced by immunoSEQ multiplex PCR, and TCRdb holds only the in-frame ones, with some missing. The table has more than 45,000 clones, roughly 94% seen once. Specimen: PBMCs. The source of these receptors is a man aged 18 to 29 in good health and CMV-seronegative. Each CDR3 is given with its conserved first and last residue. Fields, in order: clone size, V gene, J gene, D gene, CDR3 protein, CDR3 DNA. A D gene is named only where the DNA matches it firmly. A clone size is listed for some rows: how often the clone was seen (once, few, many), or a class if it is expanded.

clone size: -
V gene: TRBV7-3
J gene: TRBJ2-2
D gene: TRBD1
CDR3 protein: CASSSQGYTGELFF
CDR3 DNA: TGTGCCAGCAGCTCACAGGGGTACACCGGGGAGCTGTTTTTT

clone size: -
V gene: TRBV13
J gene: TRBJ2-2
D gene: -
CDR3 protein: CASTYSSSGELFF
CDR3 DNA: TGTGCCAGCACCTATTCGAGCTCCGGGGAGCTGTTTTTT

clone size: -
V gene: TRBV19
J gene: TRBJ1-1
D gene: -
CDR3 protein: CASSHRESDTEAFF
CDR3 DNA: TGTGCCAGTAGTCACAGGGAGTCGGACACTGAAGCTTTCTTT

clone size: -
V gene: TRBV19
J gene: TRBJ1-5
D gene: -
CDR3 protein: CASSSRSIEWWNGNQPQHF
CDR3 DNA: TGTGCCAGTAGTAGTCGGAGCATTGAGTGGTGGAATGGCAATCAGCCCCAGCATTTT

clone size: -
V gene: TRBV28
J gene: TRBJ2-1
D gene: TRBD1
CDR3 protein: CASSLTGTVSYNEQFF
CDR3 DNA: TGTGCCAGCAGTTTAACCGGGACAGTGTCCTACAATGAGCAGTTCTTC

clone size: -
V gene: TRBV27
J gene: TRBJ2-7
D gene: TRBD1
CDR3 protein: CASPPGTGRDEQYF
CDR3 DNA: TGTGCCAGCCCCCCCGGGACAGGGAGGGACGAGCAGTACTTC

clone size: -
V gene: TRBV28
J gene: TRBJ1-2
D gene: TRBD1
CDR3 protein: CASSFLQWTGGHGYTF
CDR3 DNA: TGTGCCAGCAGTTTTCTACAATGGACAGGGGGCCATGGCTACACCTTC

clone size: -
V gene: TRBV11-2
J gene: TRBJ1-1
D gene: -
CDR3 protein: CASSRPVPTEAFF
CDR3 DNA: TGTGCCAGCAGCCGCCCCGTGCCGACAGAAGCTTTCTTT

clone size: -
V gene: TRBV6-5
J gene: TRBJ2-5
D gene: -
CDR3 protein: CTSSPSRKETQYF
CDR3 DNA: TGTACCAGCAGCCCTAGTAGAAAGGAGACCCAGTACTTC

clone size: once
V gene: TRBV5-1
J gene: TRBJ1-1
D gene: -
CDR3 protein: CASSSGDMNTEAFF
CDR3 DNA: TGCGCCAGCAGCTCAGGGGACATGAACACTGAAGCTTTCTTT

clone size: -
V gene: TRBV7-9
J gene: TRBJ2-3
D gene: -
CDR3 protein: CASSPVGGTDTQYF
CDR3 DNA: TGTGCCAGCAGCCCCGTCGGTGGCACAGATACGCAGTATTTT

clone size: -
V gene: TRBV7-8
J gene: TRBJ2-7
D gene: TRBD2
CDR3 protein: CASSPWLGTKAYEQYF
CDR3 DNA: TGTGCCAGCAGCCCTTGGCTTGGGACTAAAGCCTACGAGCAGTACTTC

clone size: -
V gene: TRBV6-5
J gene: TRBJ2-5
D gene: TRBD2
CDR3 protein: CASSYNAGGQETQYF
CDR3 DNA: TGTGCCAGCAGTTACAACGCGGGAGGGCAGGAGACCCAGTACTTC

clone size: few
V gene: TRBV5-8
J gene: TRBJ2-2
D gene: -
CDR3 protein: CASSLRQGTGELFF
CDR3 DNA: TGTGCCAGCAGCTTGAGGCAGGGGACCGGGGAGCTGTTTTTT

clone size: -
V gene: TRBV19
J gene: TRBJ2-5
D gene: TRBD2
CDR3 protein: CASSIATSVRETQYF
CDR3 DNA: TGTGCCAGTAGTATAGCCACTAGCGTTCGGGAGACCCAGTACTTC

clone size: few
V gene: TRBV7-6
J gene: TRBJ2-7
D gene: -
CDR3 protein: CASSATAGEQYF
CDR3 DNA: TGTGCCAGCAGCGCCACGGCGGGCGAGCAGTACTTC

clone size: once
V gene: TRBV5-1
J gene: TRBJ2-5
D gene: TRBD2
CDR3 protein: CASSLAGGGIQETQYF
CDR3 DNA: TGCGCCAGCAGCTTGGCTGGCGGGGGGATCCAAGAGACCCAGTACTTC

clone size: -
V gene: TRBV6-5
J gene: TRBJ1-2
D gene: TRBD1
CDR3 protein: CASSQDRVNGYTF
CDR3 DNA: TGTGCCAGCAGCCAGGACAGGGTAAATGGCTACACCTTC

clone size: -
V gene: TRBV2
J gene: TRBJ1-1
D gene: TRBD1
CDR3 protein: CASSRDRGNTEAFF
CDR3 DNA: TGTGCCAGCAGCCGGGACAGGGGTAACACTGAAGCTTTCTTT

clone size: -
V gene: TRBV30
J gene: TRBJ1-4
D gene: TRBD1
CDR3 protein: CASTPGQVNEKLFF
CDR3 DNA: TGTGCCTCTACTCCGGGACAGGTTAATGAAAAACTGTTTTTT

clone size: -
V gene: TRBV9
J gene: TRBJ2-1
D gene: TRBD2
CDR3 protein: CASSVAGLAINEQFF
CDR3 DNA: TGTGCCAGCAGCGTAGCAGGACTAGCGATTAATGAGCAGTTCTTC

clone size: -
V gene: TRBV27
J gene: TRBJ2-6
D gene: -
CDR3 protein: CASRPDSWGSGANVLTF
CDR3 DNA: TGTGCCAGCCGTCCGGACAGTTGGGGCTCTGGGGCCAACGTCCTGACTTTC

clone size: -
V gene: TRBV7-2
J gene: TRBJ1-1
D gene: -
CDR3 protein: CATKVGQMNTEAFF
CDR3 DNA: TGTGCAACCAAGGTTGGACAGATGAACACTGAAGCTTTCTTT

clone size: -
V gene: TRBV4-1
J gene: TRBJ2-7
D gene: -
CDR3 protein: CASSRPLRRGEQYF
CDR3 DNA: TGCGCCAGCAGCCGGCCTCTCCGCAGGGGCGAGCAGTACTTC

clone size: -
V gene: TRBV5-4
J gene: TRBJ2-5
D gene: TRBD1
CDR3 protein: CASSVGQGEETQYF
CDR3 DNA: TGTGCCAGCAGCGTGGGACAGGGGGAGGAGACCCAGTACTTC

clone size: -
V gene: TRBV4-1
J gene: TRBJ2-1
D gene: TRBD2
CDR3 protein: CASSQGASGAYNEQFF
CDR3 DNA: TGCGCCAGCAGCCAAGGGGCTAGCGGGGCCTACAATGAGCAGTTCTTC

clone size: once
V gene: TRBV18
J gene: TRBJ2-3
D gene: TRBD1
CDR3 protein: CASSRPTGGNADTQYF
CDR3 DNA: TGTGCCAGCTCACGCCCGACAGGGGGCAACGCAGATACGCAGTATTTT

clone size: -
V gene: TRBV18
J gene: TRBJ1-4
D gene: -
CDR3 protein: CASSPRTGNAEKLFF
CDR3 DNA: TGTGCCAGCTCCCCCCGAACGGGGAATGCTGAAAAACTGTTTTTT

clone size: -
V gene: TRBV11-2
J gene: TRBJ2-2
D gene: -
CDR3 protein: CASSLIAVGWGPGELFF
CDR3 DNA: TGTGCCAGCAGCTTAATTGCTGTCGGTTGGGGCCCCGGGGAGCTGTTTTTT

clone size: -
V gene: TRBV5-1
J gene: TRBJ2-5
D gene: TRBD2
CDR3 protein: CASSPGLAGVGETQYF
CDR3 DNA: TGCGCCAGCAGCCCAGGACTAGCGGGAGTAGGAGAGACCCAGTACTTC

clone size: -
V gene: TRBV4-2
J gene: TRBJ2-5
D gene: -
CDR3 protein: CASSQDGGGGQETQYF
CDR3 DNA: TGTGCCAGCAGCCAAGATGGGGGAGGAGGGCAGGAGACCCAGTACTTC

clone size: -
V gene: TRBV7-6
J gene: TRBJ2-1
D gene: -
CDR3 protein: CASSLAGGGSGQFF
CDR3 DNA: TGTGCCAGCAGCTTAGCGGGCGGAGGCTCGGGGCAGTTCTTC

clone size: once
V gene: TRBV6-1
J gene: TRBJ1-5
D gene: -
CDR3 protein: CASSEGTAGGQPQHF
CDR3 DNA: TGTGCCAGCAGTGAAGGGACAGCGGGGGGTCAGCCCCAGCATTTT

clone size: -
V gene: TRBV30
J gene: TRBJ1-3
D gene: TRBD1
CDR3 protein: CAWGGQGTGNTIYF
CDR3 DNA: TGTGCCTGGGGCGGACAGGGTACTGGAAACACCATATATTTT

clone size: -
V gene: TRBV28
J gene: TRBJ1-2
D gene: -
CDR3 protein: CASSFPARALDGYTF
CDR3 DNA: TGTGCCAGCAGTTTCCCTGCCAGGGCCTTGGATGGCTACACCTTC

clone size: -
V gene: TRBV11-3
J gene: TRBJ2-3
D gene: -
CDR3 protein: CASTSLSSERTDTQYF
CDR3 DNA: TGTGCCAGCACCTCCCTGTCTAGCGAGCGCACAGATACGCAGTATTTT

clone size: -
V gene: TRBV28
J gene: TRBJ2-3
D gene: TRBD2
CDR3 protein: CASSNLAGGGDTQYF
CDR3 DNA: TGTGCCAGCAGTAACTTAGCGGGAGGAGGCGATACGCAGTATTTT

clone size: -
V gene: TRBV6-5
J gene: TRBJ2-4
D gene: TRBD2
CDR3 protein: CASTKSGRDIQYF
CDR3 DNA: TGTGCCAGCACCAAGAGCGGGAGAGACATTCAGTACTTC

clone size: -
V gene: TRBV11-2
J gene: TRBJ1-5
D gene: -
CDR3 protein: CASSLSSRAQPQHF
CDR3 DNA: TGTGCCAGCAGCTTATCATCCAGGGCCCAGCCCCAGCATTTT

clone size: -
V gene: TRBV14
J gene: TRBJ2-1
D gene: -
CDR3 protein: CASSQQEEGEQFF
CDR3 DNA: TGTGCCAGCAGCCAACAGGAGGAGGGTGAGCAGTTCTTC

clone size: -
V gene: TRBV9
J gene: TRBJ2-1
D gene: -
CDR3 protein: CASSGRRGSYNEQFF
CDR3 DNA: TGTGCCAGCAGCGGCCGTAGGGGATCCTACAATGAGCAGTTCTTC

clone size: -
V gene: TRBV27
J gene: TRBJ1-2
D gene: TRBD1
CDR3 protein: CASSLRGTGGGYGYTF
CDR3 DNA: TGTGCCAGCAGTTTACGGGGGACAGGGGGGGGTTATGGCTACACCTTC

clone size: -
V gene: TRBV7-8
J gene: TRBJ1-1
D gene: TRBD1
CDR3 protein: CASSLATGGFAEAFF
CDR3 DNA: TGTGCCAGCAGCTTAGCGACAGGGGGCTTCGCTGAAGCTTTCTTT

clone size: -
V gene: TRBV7-2
J gene: TRBJ1-2
D gene: -
CDR3 protein: CASSLELAQNYGYTF
CDR3 DNA: TGTGCCAGCAGCTTAGAGTTGGCTCAGAACTATGGCTACACCTTC

clone size: -
V gene: TRBV28
J gene: TRBJ2-5
D gene: TRBD2
CDR3 protein: CASSLRLAVETQYF
CDR3 DNA: TGTGCCAGCAGTTTACGGCTAGCGGTCGAGACCCAGTACTTC

clone size: -
V gene: TRBV5-4
J gene: TRBJ1-1
D gene: TRBD1
CDR3 protein: CASSLATGETEAFF
CDR3 DNA: TGTGCCAGCAGCTTGGCCACAGGGGAAACTGAAGCTTTCTTT

clone size: -
V gene: TRBV11-2
J gene: TRBJ2-3
D gene: -
CDR3 protein: CASSQAIRGTDTQYF
CDR3 DNA: TGTGCCAGCAGCCAAGCGATTAGAGGCACAGATACGCAGTATTTT

clone size: once
V gene: TRBV27
J gene: TRBJ1-2
D gene: -
CDR3 protein: CASSLRGGARGYTF
CDR3 DNA: TGTGCCAGCAGTTTGAGGGGAGGGGCAAGGGGCTACACCTTC

clone size: -
V gene: TRBV6-1
J gene: TRBJ1-1
D gene: -
CDR3 protein: CASSGQWDYTEAFF
CDR3 DNA: TGTGCCAGCAGTGGACAGTGGGATTACACTGAAGCTTTCTTT

clone size: -
V gene: TRBV19
J gene: TRBJ2-1
D gene: -
CDR3 protein: CASSMGGEQFF
CDR3 DNA: TGTGCCAGTAGTATGGGGGGTGAGCAGTTCTTC

clone size: -
V gene: TRBV14
J gene: TRBJ2-5
D gene: -
CDR3 protein: CASSQGQTKGGETQYF
CDR3 DNA: TGTGCCAGCAGCCAAGGTCAAACTAAGGGCGGGGAGACCCAGTACTTC

clone size: -
V gene: TRBV6-1
J gene: TRBJ2-5
D gene: -
CDR3 protein: CASSELGGDLETQYF
CDR3 DNA: TGTGCCAGCAGTGAACTTGGCGGGGACCTAGAGACCCAGTACTTC

clone size: -
V gene: TRBV11-3
J gene: TRBJ2-3
D gene: -
CDR3 protein: CASSLGAGSESTDTQYF
CDR3 DNA: TGTGCCAGCAGCTTAGGGGCAGGGTCCGAGAGCACAGATACGCAGTATTTT